The rows below give T cell receptor beta chains drawn from one sample of a study of shared clonotypes between healthy human individuals. Profiled with immunoSEQ multiplex PCR; TCRdb holds only in-frame clones, not every one. The sample contains approximately 500,000 clones, around 96% of which appear only once. Sequencing was carried out using naive CD4+ T cells sorted from blood. The source is a woman aged 25 to 45 in good health. Each CDR3 is given with its conserved first and last residue. D genes are given only for firm matches. Only part of the rows carry a size: once, few, many, or a class if the clone is expanded.

D: TRBD2; V: TRBV11-2; size: NA; J: TRBJ2-2; DNA: TGTGCCAGCAGTTTCCGAAGACTAGCGGTCACCGGGGAGCTGTTTTTT; CDR3: CASSFRRLAVTGELFF
D: TRBD1; V: TRBV28; size: NA; J: TRBJ1-4; DNA: TGTGCCAGCAGTCAACGGGACAGTAATGAAAAACTGTTTTTT; CDR3: CASSQRDSNEKLFF
D: NA; V: TRBV19; size: NA; J: TRBJ1-5; DNA: TGTGCCAGTAGTGTCCCGGGTCACCTCAAACTCCACCAGCCCCAGCATTTT; CDR3: CASSVPGHLKLHQPQHF
D: TRBD2; V: TRBV11-2; size: NA; J: TRBJ2-1; DNA: TGTGCCAGCAGCCCCCGTGGACTAGCGGGAGGAGGGTACAATGAGCAGTTCTTC; CDR3: CASSPRGLAGGGYNEQFF
D: TRBD2; V: TRBV7-8; size: NA; J: TRBJ2-7; DNA: TGTGCCAGCAGCTTAGGGGCGACTAGCGGGAACTCCTACGAGCAGTACTTC; CDR3: CASSLGATSGNSYEQYF
D: TRBD2; V: TRBV27; size: NA; J: TRBJ2-7; DNA: TGTGCCAGCAGTTTTGGGACTAGCGGTACCTACGAGCAGTACTTC; CDR3: CASSFGTSGTYEQYF
D: NA; V: TRBV6-5; size: NA; J: TRBJ1-2; DNA: TGTGCCAGCAGTTACTCTGGACAGTATGGCTACACCTTC; CDR3: CASSYSGQYGYTF
D: NA; V: TRBV5-6; size: NA; J: TRBJ1-5; DNA: TGTGCCAGCAGCTTGGCCCACCGGGGGGATCAGCCCCAGCATTTT; CDR3: CASSLAHRGDQPQHF
D: NA; V: TRBV19; size: NA; J: TRBJ1-5; DNA: TGTGCCAGTAGTAGCACCCAGGAACAGCCCCAGCATTTT; CDR3: CASSSTQEQPQHF
D: NA; V: TRBV10-1; size: few; J: TRBJ1-5; DNA: TGCGCCAGCAGTGAGGACAGATTACAGCCCCAGCATTTT; CDR3: CASSEDRLQPQHF
D: NA; V: TRBV6-1; size: NA; J: TRBJ2-2; DNA: TGTGCCAGCAGTGAATGGGGAACCGGCACCGGGGAGCTGTTTTTT; CDR3: CASSEWGTGTGELFF
D: TRBD1; V: TRBV30; size: NA; J: TRBJ1-6; DNA: TGTGCCTGGAGTGTACTCGGGACAGCCAACAACTATAATTCACCCCTCCACTTT; CDR3: CAWSVLGTANNYNSPLHF
D: NA; V: TRBV5-1; size: NA; J: TRBJ1-1; DNA: TGCGCCAGCAGCTTTGCCGGGCAGAGGGACACTGAAGCTTTCTTT; CDR3: CASSFAGQRDTEAFF
D: NA; V: TRBV29-1; size: once; J: TRBJ2-1; DNA: TGCAGCGTTGCTCTCTCCTACAATGAGCAGTTCTTC; CDR3: CSVALSYNEQFF
D: TRBD2; V: TRBV28; size: NA; J: TRBJ2-7; DNA: TGTGCCAGCAGTTCGCGGACTAGCGGGGTTGCCTACGAGCAGTACTTC; CDR3: CASSSRTSGVAYEQYF
D: NA; V: TRBV4-2; size: NA; J: TRBJ1-5; DNA: TGTGCCAGCAGCCAACTGGTTTCCAATCAGCCCCAGCATTTT; CDR3: CASSQLVSNQPQHF
D: NA; V: TRBV5-6; size: NA; J: TRBJ1-5; DNA: TGTGCCAGCAGCTTGCGGGGCGTCAGCAATCAGCCCCAGCATTTT; CDR3: CASSLRGVSNQPQHF
D: NA; V: TRBV6-6; size: once; J: TRBJ1-4; DNA: TGTGCCAGCAGTTCTGGGAATAGTGAAAAACTGTTTTTT; CDR3: CASSSGNSEKLFF
D: TRBD2; V: TRBV11-2; size: NA; J: TRBJ2-1; DNA: TGTGCCAGCAGCTTAGTTGGGGGGGATGAGCAGTTCTTC; CDR3: CASSLVGGDEQFF
D: NA; V: TRBV10-3; size: NA; J: TRBJ1-1; DNA: TGTGCCATCAGTGAGGAGGATGGGACTGAAGCTTTCTTT; CDR3: CAISEEDGTEAFF
D: NA; V: TRBV6-1; size: NA; J: TRBJ2-7; DNA: TGTGCCAGCTGCCGGGGCACCTCCTACGAGCAGTACTTC; CDR3: CASCRGTSYEQYF
D: TRBD2; V: TRBV27; size: NA; J: TRBJ2-1; DNA: TGTGCCAGCAGTCCCCGCTTGACTAGCGGGCCCAACAATGAGCAGTTCTTC; CDR3: CASSPRLTSGPNNEQFF
D: NA; V: TRBV28; size: NA; J: TRBJ2-5; DNA: TGTGCCAGCAGTTTATGGGTCGGAGTCGGTCCGGGGGAGCAGTACTTC; CDR3: CASSLWVGVGPGEQYF
D: TRBD2; V: TRBV9; size: NA; J: TRBJ2-7; DNA: TGTGCCAGCAGCATTACGGGGGGGTTGAGCTCCTACGAGCAGTACTTC; CDR3: CASSITGGLSSYEQYF
D: NA; V: TRBV10-3; size: NA; J: TRBJ2-7; DNA: TGTGCCATCAGTGAGTCCGTCAGGGGTCCGTACGAGCAGTACTTC; CDR3: CAISESVRGPYEQYF
D: NA; V: TRBV19; size: NA; J: TRBJ1-2; DNA: TGTGCCAGTAGTATAGCCGAGCTCTATGGCTACACCTTC; CDR3: CASSIAELYGYTF
D: NA; V: TRBV2; size: NA; J: TRBJ1-4; DNA: TGTGCCAGCGGACTACGACAGAATGAAAAACTGTTTTTT; CDR3: CASGLRQNEKLFF
D: TRBD2; V: TRBV11-2; size: NA; J: TRBJ2-1; DNA: TGTGCCAGCCGGTTAGCGGGAGGAGGGGAGCAGTTCTTC; CDR3: CASRLAGGGEQFF
D: NA; V: TRBV27; size: once; J: TRBJ1-1; DNA: TGTGCCAGCAGTTTCCGTATGAACACTGAAGCTTTCTTT; CDR3: CASSFRMNTEAFF
D: NA; V: TRBV6-1; size: NA; J: TRBJ1-2; DNA: TGTGCCAGCAGTGAACTTGGTGGGTTCGGGACTTGGGGCTACACCTTC; CDR3: CASSELGGFGTWGYTF
D: NA; V: TRBV28; size: NA; J: TRBJ1-2; DNA: TGTGCCAGCAGTTTATCGACGGTCTATGGCTACACCTTC; CDR3: CASSLSTVYGYTF
D: TRBD2; V: TRBV18; size: NA; J: TRBJ2-7; DNA: TGTGCCAGCTCCCAAGGACTAGCGGGGGAGATCTACGAGCAGTACTTC; CDR3: CASSQGLAGEIYEQYF
D: NA; V: TRBV7-9; size: NA; J: TRBJ1-3; DNA: TGTGCCAGCAGCTTACAGAGCTACTCTGGAAACACCATATATTTT; CDR3: CASSLQSYSGNTIYF
D: NA; V: TRBV10-3; size: NA; J: TRBJ2-3; DNA: TGTGCCATCAGTGAAGGAATCGGGCACTCTAGCACAGATACGCAGTATTTT; CDR3: CAISEGIGHSSTDTQYF
D: NA; V: TRBV18; size: NA; J: TRBJ2-4; DNA: TGTGCCAGCTCACCCGGACGGGGGAACATTCAGTACTTC; CDR3: CASSPGRGNIQYF
D: NA; V: TRBV5-1; size: NA; J: TRBJ2-7; DNA: TGCGCCAGCAGCTTGGCCGACTTCCTCGGCGAGCAGTACTTC; CDR3: CASSLADFLGEQYF
D: TRBD1; V: TRBV6-6; size: NA; J: TRBJ2-7; DNA: TGTGCCAGCACCGTTGGACAGGGGGCTTTTGGGGACGAGCAGTACTTC; CDR3: CASTVGQGAFGDEQYF
D: NA; V: TRBV30; size: NA; J: TRBJ1-5; DNA: TGTGCTTACGCCCCGGATAGCAATCAGCCCCAGCATTTT; CDR3: CAYAPDSNQPQHF
D: NA; V: TRBV5-1; size: NA; J: TRBJ2-1; DNA: TGCGCCAGCAGCTTGGAGGATGAGCAGTTCTTC; CDR3: CASSLEDEQFF
D: NA; V: TRBV10-2; size: NA; J: TRBJ2-7; DNA: TGCGCCAGCATGGGGGGGGGCATGCGCGAGCAGTACTTC; CDR3: CASMGGGMREQYF
D: NA; V: TRBV28; size: NA; J: TRBJ1-5; DNA: TGTGCCAGCAGTTTAGCTCTGCGGGAATTTAATCAGCCCCAGCATTTT; CDR3: CASSLALREFNQPQHF
D: TRBD1; V: TRBV18; size: NA; J: TRBJ1-3; DNA: TGTGCCAGCTCACCTTTCGGGACAGGGCCCTCTGGAAACACCATATATTTT; CDR3: CASSPFGTGPSGNTIYF
D: TRBD2; V: TRBV11-2; size: NA; J: TRBJ2-5; DNA: TGTGCCAGCAGCTTATTGAGACTAGCGGGAGGCGGCCCACAAGAGACCCAGTACTTC; CDR3: CASSLLRLAGGGPQETQYF
D: NA; V: TRBV27; size: NA; J: TRBJ2-5; DNA: TGTGCCAGCAGTCCTAGGAGGGGCGGGAAGGCAGAGACCCAGTACTTC; CDR3: CASSPRRGGKAETQYF
D: TRBD1; V: TRBV27; size: NA; J: TRBJ1-3; DNA: TGTGCCAGCAGTTTAAGGGGACAGGGCTATTACACCATATATTTT; CDR3: CASSLRGQGYYTIYF
D: TRBD1; V: TRBV18; size: NA; J: TRBJ2-7; DNA: TGTGCCAGCTCACCACAGTACAGGGGGGACGAGCAGTACTTC; CDR3: CASSPQYRGDEQYF
D: TRBD1; V: TRBV28; size: once; J: TRBJ2-7; DNA: TGTGCCAGCAGTTTACCGGGGACAGGGGGCCCCTACGAGCAGTACTTC; CDR3: CASSLPGTGGPYEQYF
D: NA; V: TRBV27; size: NA; J: TRBJ2-7; DNA: TGTGCCAGCAGTTCGCATCCGAGGGGTCACGAGCAGTACTTC; CDR3: CASSSHPRGHEQYF
D: TRBD2; V: TRBV27; size: once; J: TRBJ2-7; DNA: TGTGCCAGCAGCACCGGGACTAGCGGGAGGGCCGTGCACGAGCAGTACTTC; CDR3: CASSTGTSGRAVHEQYF
D: NA; V: TRBV28; size: NA; J: TRBJ1-6; DNA: TGTGCCAGCAGTTTGGGGTCACCCCTCCACTTT; CDR3: CASSLGSPLHF
D: NA; V: TRBV19; size: NA; J: TRBJ1-2; DNA: TGTGCCAGTAGTGTGGCGGCGTATGGCTACACCTTC; CDR3: CASSVAAYGYTF